This paragraph covers one T cell receptor beta chain sequence. As yet, its antigen is unknown. This specimen comes from a study of CD8 T cells in ankylosing spondylitis. Study-wide findings and caveats: For ankylosing spondylitis blood, a TCR beta motif of 8 or 9 highly homologous variants appeared characteristic. Within matched ankylosing spondylitis synovial fluid, disease-linked clones were reportedly significantly enriched.

This CDR3 is built from 14 residues. Trimming cost V 1 base and J 6 bases; bases outside gene matches: 2. TCRdb analysed the 5' RACE reads with MiXCR anew, one entry per CDR3 protein. The sample records more than 250,000 distinct CDR3 sequences, around 10% being singletons. The chain uses TRBV12-3 or TRBV12-4 and TRBJ1-5; 8 bases are a match to TRBD1. The TCR sequence derives from a female donor with ankylosing spondylitis or in good health (not recorded which). The sample taken for sequencing was blood, either unsorted or a sorted T cell fraction (not recorded which). CDR3 sequence reads: CASSLDRGVQPQHF. For the CDR3, the DNA is TGTGCCAGCAGTTTAGACAGGGGGGTTCAGCCCCAGCATTTT.